The present TCR beta chain was sequenced within a study of blood T cell repertoires in COVID-19. Individuals drawn from about 26 US areas were about 18 to 89 years old. Assignments of participants to cohorts depended upon their own reported clinical history. It was within 2 weeks before study entry that exposed participants met a COVID-19 case. CDR3 length: 13 amino acids. V lost 5 bases and J lost 4, with 12 bases in between. In germline, CDR1 is SGDLS, CDR2 YYNGEE. This clone was observed once. Repertoires were generated with immunoSEQ multiplex PCR, while TCRdb's copy carries only in-frame clones and drops some. The table shows about 430,000 clones, with roughly 88% occurring only once.

The V and J genes are TRBV9 and TRBJ1-2, with D unclear. The sequencing sample was made of PBMCs or T cells enriched from blood (not recorded which). This sequence originates from a woman between 18 and 29 years old who had been exposed to COVID-19. Here the CDR3 DNA reads TGTGCCAGCAGTGGGAGGATCGGCTATGGCTACACCTTC. Protein product: CASSGRIGYGYTF.